Below, 7 T cell receptor beta chains from the same sample are listed, as sequenced in a study of T cells in Graves' hyperthyroidism and ophthalmopathy. TCR beta CDR3 regions were amplified from RNA. With the HTBI primer set, the TCR CDR3 went through a first round of RT-PCR. TCRdb reprocessed the multiplex PCR reads via MiXCR and lists one record per CDR3 protein. The table records about 560,000 distinct CDR3 sequences, roughly 15% of them present only once. The source material was blood. Every receptor here comes from a woman between 40 and 55 years old with Graves' hyperthyroidism.

This chain connects TRBV20-1 to TRBJ2-1, with 7 bases fitting TRBD2. There are 17 residues in the CDR3. Germline lookup yields CDR1 DFQATT and CDR2 SNEGSKA (reference sequence). V trimming: 3 bases; J trimming: 9 bases; junction bases outside the gene matches: 20. The CDR3 protein is CSASAGLVGIPYAEQFF. Here the CDR3 DNA reads TGCAGTGCTAGCGCAGGACTAGTGGGGATTCCATACGCTGAGCAGTTCTTC.

Many counts were recorded for this clonotype. The V call is TRBV28, the J call TRBJ2-1; 11 bases fit TRBD2. The V and J ends lost 5 bases and 8 bases, in that order; junction bases with no gene match: 5. Per germline, CDR1 MDHEN and CDR2 SYDVKM. The CDR3 loop spans 14 amino acids. The CDR3 here is CASSPGTSGDEQFF. In DNA, the CDR3 is TGTGCCAGCAGTCCCGGGACTAGCGGAGATGAGCAGTTCTTC.

This clonotype was counted many times. The chain has TRBV29-1 and TRBJ2-3; D not resolved. CDR3 length: 14 amino acids. Germline V gene data show CDR1 as SQVTM and CDR2 as ANQGSEA. Trimming took 4 bases from V and 3 from J, leaving 14 bases between them. In DNA, the CDR3 is TGCAGCGTTGGAAGCCTCAGAGGAACAGATACGCAGTATTTT. This translates into CSVGSLRGTDTQYF.

The chain employs TRBV5-6 and TRBJ2-2; 7 bases fit TRBD1. Trimming removed 4 bases from V and 3 bases from J; junction bases left unmatched: 9. Per germline, CDR1 SGHDT and CDR2 YYEEEE. The CDR3 is 16 amino acids. CDR3 in amino acids: CASSLLQGPDTGELFF. CDR3 nucleotide sequence: TGTGCCAGCAGCCTCCTACAGGGGCCGGACACCGGGGAGCTGTTTTTT.

The CDR3 DNA is TGTGCCAGTAGTATTACCGGGGGCACTGAAGCTTTCTTT. Its translation: CASSITGGTEAFF. The chain links TRBV19 to TRBJ1-1, with a weak D call TRBD1 (5 bases). CDR3 size: 13 residues. Germline V CDR1 and CDR2: LNHDA, SQIVND (reference sequence). V lost 3 bases to trimming and J lost 4 bases, with 9 bases between them.

The chain has TRBV14 and TRBJ2-2; D unresolved. The germline V gene has CDR1 SGHDN and CDR2 FVKESK. V lost 2 bases and J 8 bases, leaving 15 bases between the germline ends. This CDR3 contains 15 residues. Here the CDR3 reads CASSQWAKGLGELFF. DNA of the CDR3: TGTGCCAGCAGCCAATGGGCCAAGGGTCTTGGGGAGCTGTTTTTT.

This clonotype was counted once. A much larger clonotype is one base distant, so this may be a read error. The V call is TRBV7-9, the J call TRBJ2-2; the D gene is possibly TRBD2 (5 bases). CDR1 SEHNR and CDR2 FQNEAQ come from the germline V gene (reference sequence). The CDR3 sequence is 15 residues long. CDR3 amino acids: CASSLGHSNTGELLF. The CDR3 DNA follows: TGTGCCAGCAGCTTAGGCCATTCGAACACCGGGGAGCTGCTTTTT.